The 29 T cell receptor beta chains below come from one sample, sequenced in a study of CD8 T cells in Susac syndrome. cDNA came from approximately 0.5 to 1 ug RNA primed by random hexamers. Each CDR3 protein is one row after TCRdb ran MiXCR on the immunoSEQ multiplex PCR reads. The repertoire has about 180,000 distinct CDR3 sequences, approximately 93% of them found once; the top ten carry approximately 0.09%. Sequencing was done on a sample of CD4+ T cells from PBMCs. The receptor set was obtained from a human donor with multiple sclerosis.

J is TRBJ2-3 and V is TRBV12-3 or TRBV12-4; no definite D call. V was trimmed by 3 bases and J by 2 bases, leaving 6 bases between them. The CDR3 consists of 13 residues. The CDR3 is CASSFVNTDTQYF. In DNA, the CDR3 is TGTGCCAGCAGTTTCGTCAACACAGATACGCAGTATTTT.

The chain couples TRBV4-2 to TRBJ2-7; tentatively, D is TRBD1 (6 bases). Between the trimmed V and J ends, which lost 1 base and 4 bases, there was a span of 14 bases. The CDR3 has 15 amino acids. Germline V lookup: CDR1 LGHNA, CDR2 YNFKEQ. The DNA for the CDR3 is TGTGCCAGCAGCCAAGTGACCGGGACATTGTACGAGCAGTACTTC. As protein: CASSQVTGTLYEQYF.

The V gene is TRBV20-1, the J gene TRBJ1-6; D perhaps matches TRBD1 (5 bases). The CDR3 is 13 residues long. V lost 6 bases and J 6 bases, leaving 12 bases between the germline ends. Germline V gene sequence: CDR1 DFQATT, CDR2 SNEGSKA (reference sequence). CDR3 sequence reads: CSAAGGFNSPLHF. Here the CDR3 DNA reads TGCAGTGCCGCGGGGGGGTTTAATTCACCCCTCCACTTT.

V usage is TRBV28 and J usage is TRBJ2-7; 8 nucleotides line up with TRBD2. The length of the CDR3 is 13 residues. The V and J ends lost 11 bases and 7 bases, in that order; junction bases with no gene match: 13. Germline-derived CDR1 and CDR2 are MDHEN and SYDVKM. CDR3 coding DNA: TGTGCCTCTTATACAGCGGGAGTGCGGGAGCAGTACTTC. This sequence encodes CASYTAGVREQYF.

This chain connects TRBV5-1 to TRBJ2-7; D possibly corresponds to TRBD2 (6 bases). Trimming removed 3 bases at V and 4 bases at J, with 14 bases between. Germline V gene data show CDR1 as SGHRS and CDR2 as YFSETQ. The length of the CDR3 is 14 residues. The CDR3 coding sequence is TGCGCCAGCAGCTCGGGGGAAGGGCGATACGAGCAGTACTTC. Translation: CASSSGEGRYEQYF.

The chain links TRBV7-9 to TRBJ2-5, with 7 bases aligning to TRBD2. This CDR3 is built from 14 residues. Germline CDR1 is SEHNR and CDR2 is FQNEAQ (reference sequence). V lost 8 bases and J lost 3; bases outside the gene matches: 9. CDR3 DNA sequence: TGTGCCAGCCGGGCTAGCGGCGGCAAAGAGACCCAGTACTTC. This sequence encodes CASRASGGKETQYF. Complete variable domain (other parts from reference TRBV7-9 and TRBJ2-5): DTGVSQNPRHKITKRGQNVTFRCDPISEHNRLYWYRQTLGQGPEFLTYFQNEAQLEKSRLLSDRFSAERPKGSFSTLEIQRTEQGDSAMYLCASRASGGKETQYFGPGTRLLVL.

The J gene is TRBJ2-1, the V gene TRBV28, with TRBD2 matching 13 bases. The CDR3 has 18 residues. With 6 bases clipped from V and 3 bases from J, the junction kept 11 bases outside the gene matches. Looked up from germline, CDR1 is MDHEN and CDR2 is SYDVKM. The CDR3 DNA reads TGTGCCAGCAGCCACAAGGGACTAGCGGGACCCCTCTACAATGAGCAGTTCTTC. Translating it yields CASSHKGLAGPLYNEQFF.

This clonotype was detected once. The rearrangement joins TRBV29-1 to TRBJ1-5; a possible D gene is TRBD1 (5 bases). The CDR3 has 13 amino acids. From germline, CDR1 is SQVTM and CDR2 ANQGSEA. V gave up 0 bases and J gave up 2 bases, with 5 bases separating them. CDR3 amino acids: CSVEEGGNQPQHF. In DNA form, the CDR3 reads TGCAGCGTTGAAGAGGGGGGCAATCAGCCCCAGCATTTT.

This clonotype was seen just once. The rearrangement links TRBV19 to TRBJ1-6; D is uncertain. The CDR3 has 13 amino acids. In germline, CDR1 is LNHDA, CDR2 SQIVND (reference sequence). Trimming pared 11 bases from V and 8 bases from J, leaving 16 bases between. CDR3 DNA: TGTGCCCCTAGGGCCCGAAACGATTCACCCCTCCACTTT. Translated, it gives CAPRARNDSPLHF.

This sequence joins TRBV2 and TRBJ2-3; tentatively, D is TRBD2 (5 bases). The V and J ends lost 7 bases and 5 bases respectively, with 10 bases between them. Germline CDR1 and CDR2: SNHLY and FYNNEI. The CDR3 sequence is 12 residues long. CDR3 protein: CASNLGVDTQYF. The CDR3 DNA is TGTGCCAGCAATCTCGGGGTAGATACGCAGTATTTT.

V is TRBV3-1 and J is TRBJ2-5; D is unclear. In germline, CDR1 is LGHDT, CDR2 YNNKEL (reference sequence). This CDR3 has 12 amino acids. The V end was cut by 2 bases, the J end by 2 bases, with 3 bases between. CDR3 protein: CASSQSQETQYF. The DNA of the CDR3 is TGTGCCAGCAGCCAATCGCAAGAGACCCAGTACTTC.

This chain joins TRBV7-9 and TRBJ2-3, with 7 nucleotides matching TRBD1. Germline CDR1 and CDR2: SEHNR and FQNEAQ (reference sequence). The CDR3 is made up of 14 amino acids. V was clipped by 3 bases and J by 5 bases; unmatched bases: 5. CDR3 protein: CASSLLTGVDTQYF. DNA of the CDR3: TGTGCCAGCAGCTTGCTTACAGGGGTAGATACGCAGTATTTT. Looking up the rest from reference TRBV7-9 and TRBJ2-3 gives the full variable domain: DTGVSQNPRHKITKRGQNVTFRCDPISEHNRLYWYRQTLGQGPEFLTYFQNEAQLEKSRLLSDRFSAERPKGSFSTLEIQRTEQGDSAMYLCASSLLTGVDTQYFGPGTRLTVL.

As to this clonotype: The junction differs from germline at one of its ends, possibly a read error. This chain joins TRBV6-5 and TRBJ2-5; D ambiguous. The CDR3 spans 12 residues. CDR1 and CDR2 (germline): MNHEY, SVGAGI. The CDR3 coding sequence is TGTGCCAGCAGTAACTCAAGAGAGACCCAGTACTTC. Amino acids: CASSNSRETQYF.

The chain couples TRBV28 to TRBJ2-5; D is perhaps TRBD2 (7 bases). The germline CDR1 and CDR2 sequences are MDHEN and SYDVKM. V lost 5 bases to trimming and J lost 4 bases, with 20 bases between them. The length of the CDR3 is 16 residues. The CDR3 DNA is TGTGCCAGCAGTCCTGAGGGGGGGCGTGGAGGAGAGACCCAGTACTTC. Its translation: CASSPEGGRGGETQYF.

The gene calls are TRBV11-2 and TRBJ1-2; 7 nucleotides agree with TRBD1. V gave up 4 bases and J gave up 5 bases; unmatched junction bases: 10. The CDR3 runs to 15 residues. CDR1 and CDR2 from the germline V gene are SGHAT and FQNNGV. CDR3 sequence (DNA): TGTGCCAGCAGCTGGAGGGGACAGAAAGCTTATGGCTACACCTTC. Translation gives CASSWRGQKAYGYTF.

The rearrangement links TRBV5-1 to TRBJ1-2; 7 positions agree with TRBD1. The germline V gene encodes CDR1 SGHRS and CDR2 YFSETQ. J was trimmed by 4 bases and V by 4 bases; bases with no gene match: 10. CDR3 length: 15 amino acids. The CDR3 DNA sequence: TGCGCCAGCAGCCCGCGACAGGGAGGTGGCTATGGCTACACCTTC. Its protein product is CASSPRQGGGYGYTF.

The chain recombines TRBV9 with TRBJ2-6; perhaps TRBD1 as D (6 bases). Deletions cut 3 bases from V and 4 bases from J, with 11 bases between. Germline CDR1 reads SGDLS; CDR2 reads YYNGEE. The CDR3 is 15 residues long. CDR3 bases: TGTGCCAGCAGCGAAAGGGGGAACGGGGCCAACGTCCTGACTTTC. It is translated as CASSERGNGANVLTF.

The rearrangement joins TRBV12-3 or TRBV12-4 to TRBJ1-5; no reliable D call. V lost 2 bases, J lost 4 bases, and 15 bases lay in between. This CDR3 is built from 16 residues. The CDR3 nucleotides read TGTGCCAGCAGTTTATTTTCAGTGGCAGAGAATCAGCCCCAGCATTTT. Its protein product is CASSLFSVAENQPQHF.

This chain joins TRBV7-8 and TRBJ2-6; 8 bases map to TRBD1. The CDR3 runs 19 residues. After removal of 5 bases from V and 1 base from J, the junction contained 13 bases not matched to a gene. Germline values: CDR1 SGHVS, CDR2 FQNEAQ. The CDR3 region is CASSPKGDRITSGANVLTF. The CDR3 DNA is TGTGCCAGCAGCCCGAAAGGGGACAGGATTACTTCTGGGGCCAACGTCCTGACTTTC.

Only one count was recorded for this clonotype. CDR3 bases: TGTGCCAGCAGTTTGGTGGGACAGAACAATCAGCCCCAGCATTTT. The encoded protein is CASSLVGQNNQPQHF. J is TRBJ1-5 and V is TRBV28; 7 bases match TRBD1. V was clipped by 3 bases and J by 3 bases; unmatched bases: 5. This CDR3 region has 15 residues. Per the germline V gene, CDR1 is MDHEN and CDR2 is SYDVKM.

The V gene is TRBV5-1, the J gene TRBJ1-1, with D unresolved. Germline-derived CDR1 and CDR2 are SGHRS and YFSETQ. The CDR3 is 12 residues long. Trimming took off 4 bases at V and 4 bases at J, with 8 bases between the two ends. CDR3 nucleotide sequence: TGCGCCAGCAGCACGACTGGCACTGAAGCTTTCTTT. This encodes CASSTTGTEAFF.

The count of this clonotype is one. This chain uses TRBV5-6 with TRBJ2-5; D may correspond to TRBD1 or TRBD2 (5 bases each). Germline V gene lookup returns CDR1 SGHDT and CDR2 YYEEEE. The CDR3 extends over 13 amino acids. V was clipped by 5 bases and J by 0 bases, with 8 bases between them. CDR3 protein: CASSWGYQETQYF. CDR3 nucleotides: TGTGCCAGCAGTTGGGGGTACCAAGAGACCCAGTACTTC.

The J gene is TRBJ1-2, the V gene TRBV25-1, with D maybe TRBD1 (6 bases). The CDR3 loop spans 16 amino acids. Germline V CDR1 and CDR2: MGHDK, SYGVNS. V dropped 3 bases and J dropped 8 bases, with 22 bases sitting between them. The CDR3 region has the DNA TGTGCCAGCAGTGATGAGTTTAGAGGGGGGTTGAGCGGCTACACCTTC. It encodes CASSDEFRGGLSGYTF.

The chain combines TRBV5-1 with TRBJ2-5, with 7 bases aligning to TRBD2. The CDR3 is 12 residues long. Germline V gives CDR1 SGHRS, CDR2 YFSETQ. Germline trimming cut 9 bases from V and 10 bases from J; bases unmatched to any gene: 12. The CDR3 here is CATSLSGGSQYF. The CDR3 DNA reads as TGCGCCACATCCTTATCCGGGGGGAGCCAGTACTTC.

The CDR3: CASSLRVETQYF. CDR3 bases: TGTGCCAGCAGCTTGCGGGTGGAGACCCAGTACTTC. The genes are TRBV5-6 and TRBJ2-5; D gene ambiguous. Germline CDR1 reads SGHDT; CDR2 reads YYEEEE. V dropped 1 base and J dropped 5 bases, with 6 bases sitting between them. CDR3 length equals 12 residues.

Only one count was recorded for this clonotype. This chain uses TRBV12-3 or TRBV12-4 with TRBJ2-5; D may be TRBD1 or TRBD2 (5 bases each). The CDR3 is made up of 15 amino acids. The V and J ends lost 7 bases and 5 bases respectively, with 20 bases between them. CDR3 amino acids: CASTKNQGCGETQYF. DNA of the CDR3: TGTGCCAGCACCAAAAACCAGGGTTGCGGGGAGACCCAGTACTTC.

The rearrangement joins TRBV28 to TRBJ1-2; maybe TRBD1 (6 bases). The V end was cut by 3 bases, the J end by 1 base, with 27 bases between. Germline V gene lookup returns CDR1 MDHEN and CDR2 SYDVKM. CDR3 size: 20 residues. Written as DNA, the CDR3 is TGTGCCAGCAGTTTTGGCCCTAGGCGGGGGCCCAATAGGGTTAACTATGGCTACACCTTC. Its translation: CASSFGPRRGPNRVNYGYTF.

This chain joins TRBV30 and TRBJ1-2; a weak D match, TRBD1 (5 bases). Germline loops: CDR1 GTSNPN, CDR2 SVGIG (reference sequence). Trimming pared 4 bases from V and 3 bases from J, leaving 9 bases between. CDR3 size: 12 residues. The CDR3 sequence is CAWKQDHYGYTF. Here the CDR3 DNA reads TGTGCCTGGAAACAGGATCACTATGGCTACACCTTC.

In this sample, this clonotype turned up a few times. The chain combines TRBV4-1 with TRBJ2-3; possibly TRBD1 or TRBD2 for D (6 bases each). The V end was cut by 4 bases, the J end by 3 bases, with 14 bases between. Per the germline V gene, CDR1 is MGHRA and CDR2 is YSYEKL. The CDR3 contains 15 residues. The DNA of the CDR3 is TGCGCCAGCAGCCCTGTAGGGGGGCGGACAGATACGCAGTATTTT. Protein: CASSPVGGRTDTQYF.